This TCR beta chain comes out of a study of blood T cell repertoires in COVID-19 (dated by TCRdb to 2020 to 2021). Background for the entire study: The collaborator samples originated in the United States, Italy and Spain and spanned the acute and convalescent phases of COVID-19. Samples were obtained from the ongoing ImmuneRACE study (first 160 participants) and from 1,254 subjects provided by 6 global collaborators. The material from the prospective study consisted of cDNA or gDNA derived from T cells, B-cell-depleted T cells, or PBMCs. Where HLA class I and class II types were available, the types were taken from metadata supplied by the sample provider, not from assay-based typing. Subjects who had been exposed to COVID-19, were actively infected with it, or had recovered from it provided the deeply sampled blood TCRbeta repertoires that made up the dataset. The sample metadata nearly always contained a de-identified subject ID, COVID-19 status, age in years and sex. The repertoires were made available in a free public database intended to serve as a resource for research on the immune response to SARS-CoV-2.

The immunoSEQ Assay, a bias-controlled multiplex PCR, was used to amplify TCRbeta CDR3 regions from genomic DNA. Turning to the authors' computational methods: The number of nucleated cells in each sample was estimated from the amplification of reference gene primers within the assay. To quantify the absolute abundance of each unique TCRbeta CDR3 rearrangement, sequence reads were collapsed and filtered. For each sample, productive Simpson clonality was calculated as the square root of Simpson's diversity index across productive rearrangements. TCRdb took this table from immuneACCESS and kept in-frame rearrangements with V and J called. Such tables lack part of the clones; where checked against another copy, unresolved V genes explain under half of the gap, and the rest is unexplained. V, J and clone size derive from that table, while D and trimming were established from the DNA sequence. The sample table holds about 240,000 clones, of which over 80% were seen once. Clones ranked in the top ten supply roughly 2% of the sample.

To note about this clone: Its antigen is not yet known. Per-base qualities were not stored, and no clone one base away is much larger.

Another Seattle source contributed samples from volunteer blood donors who had recovered from COVID-19. Collaborating institutions collected whole blood in K2EDTA tubes following their own protocols. For TCRbeta analysis, collaborator samples were shipped as frozen whole blood, as isolated PBMCs, or as DNA extracted from either sample type. Broad study findings and their caveats: Clinical and demographic metadata were provided uncurated, with the amount varying by source and participant.

Material: peripheral blood. This sequence originates from a man aged 25 to 40 who had recovered from COVID-19.

The CDR3 amino acid sequence is: CASSGDRQNTEAFF. DNA sequence: TGTGCCAGCAGCGGGGACAGGCAGAACACTGAAGCTTTCTTT. Here the chain combines TRBV5-6 and TRBJ1-1; 8 bases in the middle match TRBD1. Germline trimming amounts to 4 bases on V and 1 base on J, with 3 as the count of junction bases outside the gene matches. From its cysteine to its phenylalanine, the CDR3 spans 14 amino acids. Of all the DNA, just the CDR3 is kept, 42 bases in frame from base 1. Based on the germline V gene, the CDR1 and CDR2 sequences are SGHDT and YYEEEE. Here the CDR3 is joined to the reference TRBV5-6 and TRBJ1-1 genes, and the full variable domain is: DAGVTQSPTHLIKTRGQQVTLRCSPKSGHDTVSWYQQALGQGPQFIFQYYEEEERQRGNFPDRFSGHQFPNYSSELNVNALLLGDSALYLCASSGDRQNTEAFFGQGTRLTVV.